This TCR beta chain was identified during a study of shared clonotypes between healthy human individuals. Profiling relied on immunoSEQ multiplex PCR, and the TCRdb table lists in-frame clones only, not all of them. The sample consists of a few million clones, 80% to 95% of them appearing once. For this clone: Its antigen is undetermined.

In the naive CD8 group, cells lacked CD45RO and were positively selected for CCR7, so terminally differentiated effector memory CD45RA+ cells were left out. None of the donors, who were healthy HIV-negative adults, had recently had acute infections or vaccinations. Every donor, a Caucasian adult, lived in Nashville, Tennessee. Study-wide points: Generation probability values for non-shared clonotypes were lower than those for clonotypes shared by all four donors.

This sequence originates from a man aged 18 to 35 in good health. Some clones in this sample may be carry-over from other donors' samples. The sample comprised naive CD8+ T cells from PBMCs.

CDR3 DNA sequence: TGCGCCAGCAGCCCCGACACAATGAACACTGAAGCTTTCTTT. Translating gives CASSPDTMNTEAFF. The chain joins TRBV5-1 to TRBJ1-1; D is unclear. This CDR3 comprises 14 residues. Germline V lookup: CDR1 SGHRS, CDR2 YFSETQ. The V end lost 4 bases, the J end lost 0 bases, and 10 bases lay between the germline ends. The full variable domain, with the rest looked up from reference TRBV5-1 and TRBJ1-1, is KAGVTQTPRYLIKTRGQQVTLSCSPISGHRSVSWYQQTPGQGLQFLFEYFSETQRNKGNFPGRFSGRQFSNSRSEMNVSTLELGDSALYLCASSPDTMNTEAFFGQGTRLTVV.